This entry is about one TCR beta chain. Its antigen is still unknown. The sample holds no much larger clone one base away, and base qualities are not on file. This sample is drawn from a study of OX40 agonist ivuxolimab in advanced cancers. About the investigation overall: Ivuxolimab, which targeted the costimulatory receptor OX40 (CD134), was an agonistic, fully human IgG2 monoclonal antibody. Intravenous ivuxolimab was administered to patients every 2 weeks at six dose levels: 0.01, 0.1, 0.3, 1.5, 3 and 10 mg/kg. Of the roughly 51 patients in dose escalation, some 20 had hepatocellular carcinoma, about 15 had melanoma, 9 had renal cell carcinoma and 9 had head and neck cancer. The dose-escalation cohort was around 84% male with a mean age of approximately 60 years, ranging from roughly 20 to 80. Patients were allowed to have had prior anti-PD-1, anti-PD-L1 or anti-CTLA-4 therapy, and 30% to 40% of the dose-escalation patients had previously received checkpoint inhibitors. Partial responses occurred in three dose-escalation patients: two with cutaneous melanoma and one with hepatocellular carcinoma. Peripheral TCRbeta sequencing aimed to test whether ivuxolimab altered TCR sequence diversity and caused clonal T-cell expansion. The paper covers the monotherapy dose-escalation part of the phase I ivuxolimab trial, which included N ≈ 52 patients. Points the paper makes about the study in general: Antigen specificity was not determined for the clonally expanded peripheral T cells. Low levels of normalized T-cell clonal expansion were also shown by some nonresponding patients. In partial responders in the 0.1-3.0 mg/kg groups, normalized peripheral clonal expansion was found to be among the lowest, especially among CD8+ T cells. On average, CD8+ T cells showed more expanded clones than CD4+ T cells after ivuxolimab. At doses of 0.1 to 3.0 mg/kg, clonal expansion of both CD4+ and CD8+ T cells in blood was seen between baseline and week 6.

For sequencing of the TCRbeta CDR3 region, genomic DNA was extracted from the sorted cells. The immunoSEQ Assay was used to sequence the TCRbeta CDR3 regions. The table comes from immuneACCESS by way of TCRdb, which keeps in-frame sequences with V and J called. Part of the clones is missing from these tables; in studies checked, under half for an unresolved V gene and the rest for unknown reasons. The sample table shows 66,000 or so clones, and approximately 86% are seen once. The ten largest account for just over 2% of the sample. The trial excluded patients who had a history of autoimmune disease or were on systemic immunosuppression. Peripheral blood for TCR sequencing was drawn from every dose cohort at baseline, at cycle 4 day 1 and at cycle 7 day 1. The samples were drawn from a first-in-human, open-label, multicenter phase I dose-escalation trial of ivuxolimab. Adults with locally advanced or metastatic head and neck squamous cell, hepatocellular, melanoma or renal cell carcinoma were enrolled in the trial. CD4+ and CD8+ T cells were sorted separately from peripheral blood before TCR sequencing.

From the germline V gene, CDR1 is ENHRY and CDR2 is SYGVKD. Taken from cysteine to phenylalanine, the CDR3 has 16 residues. Kept here is only the CDR3 DNA, which spans 48 bases and is read in frame from base 1. V gives up 6 bases and J gives up 0 bases, and the segment between their germline ends measures 17 bases. The sequenced sample was CD4+ or CD8+ T cells sorted from blood, obtained in a trial of the OX40 agonist ivuxolimab. This clonotype was obtained from an adult with an advanced solid tumor such as melanoma, head and neck, liver or kidney cancer. This receptor chain uses TRBV10-3 and TRBJ1-2; no D segment can be confidently identified. The DNA sequence follows: TGTGCCATCAGCCCATCTCCAGGACTAGCTAACTATGGCTACACCTTC. The resulting protein is CAISPSPGLANYGYTF.